These T cell receptor beta chains were read from a single sample in a study of blood T cells in healthy people across ages. TCRdb ran MiXCR on the 5' RACE reads and lists one entry per CDR3 protein. Of roughly 800,000 distinct CDR3 sequences in the sample, roughly 60% are singletons; the top ten hold approximately 20%. Sequencing input: blood. Receptors were obtained from a man between 25 and 39 years old in good health. CDR3s include the opening cysteine and the closing phenylalanine or tryptophan. The order of the fields is CDR3 protein, CDR3 DNA, J gene, D gene, clone size, V gene. D genes are given only for firm matches. Not all rows give a size; the values are once, few, many and, for expanded clones, a class.

CSARRARGDRETQYF | TGCAGTGCTAGACGAGCGCGAGGGGACAGGGAGACCCAGTACTTC | TRBJ2-5 | TRBD1 | NA | TRBV20-1
CASSVEGTSGHNEQFF | TGTGCCAGCAGTGTCGAGGGTACTAGCGGTCACAATGAGCAGTTCTTC | TRBJ2-1 | TRBD2 | NA | TRBV6-4
CAGRPRLRTDTQYF | TGTGCCGGCAGACCCAGGCTGCGCACAGATACGCAGTATTTT | TRBJ2-3 | NA | NA | TRBV7-2
CASRAGTGFTDTQYF | TGTGCCAGCAGGGCCGGGACAGGTTTCACAGATACGCAGTATTTT | TRBJ2-3 | TRBD1 | NA | TRBV7-9
CASSLVGEGTDTQYF | TGCGCCAGCAGTCTTGTGGGAGAGGGGACAGATACGCAGTATTTT | TRBJ2-3 | NA | NA | TRBV5-1
CAIKRTLTGDYEQYF | TGTGCCATCAAACGAACCCTGACAGGGGACTACGAGCAGTACTTC | TRBJ2-7 | TRBD1 | few | TRBV10-3
CASSGVPPVTEQFF | TGTGCCAGCAGTGGGGTGCCCCCGGTGACTGAGCAGTTCTTC | TRBJ2-1 | NA | NA | TRBV2
CSATLKGYVDEQYF | TGCAGTGCTACCCTTAAGGGGTACGTCGACGAGCAGTACTTC | TRBJ2-7 | NA | NA | TRBV20-1
CASSPTGGAPYEQYF | TGTGCCAGCAGCCCAACAGGGGGGGCTCCCTACGAGCAGTACTTC | TRBJ2-7 | NA | once | TRBV7-9
CSARMLTSGRGETQYF | TGCAGTGCTAGAATGTTGACTAGCGGGAGAGGAGAGACCCAGTACTTC | TRBJ2-5 | TRBD2 | NA | TRBV20-1
CASSVANSGNTIYF | TGTGCCAGCAGCGTAGCCAACTCTGGAAACACCATATATTTT | TRBJ1-3 | NA | NA | TRBV9
CASSLESGSYGYTF | TGTGCCAGCAGCTTAGAATCAGGCTCCTATGGCTACACCTTC | TRBJ1-2 | NA | NA | TRBV7-9
CASSWTSGEETQYF | TGTGCCAGCAGCTGGACTAGCGGGGAAGAGACCCAGTACTTC | TRBJ2-5 | TRBD2 | NA | TRBV9
CASSLGTVEQYF | TGTGCCAGCAGCCTCGGGACTGTTGAGCAGTACTTC | TRBJ2-5 | NA | once | TRBV7-9
CASSLGSRQGGNQPQHF | TGTGCCAGCAGCTTAGGATCGAGACAGGGTGGCAATCAGCCCCAGCATTTT | TRBJ1-5 | TRBD1 | NA | TRBV7-9
CSARSSGTSYNEQYF | TGCAGTGCTAGATCTAGCGGGACCTCCTACAATGAGCAGTACTTC | TRBJ2-7 | TRBD2 | NA | TRBV20-1
CASSYLASYGYTF | TGTGCCAGCAGTTACCTCGCGAGTTATGGCTACACCTTC | TRBJ1-2 | NA | NA | TRBV6-5
CASRLGGGPNDEQYF | TGTGCCAGCAGACTGGGCGGCGGACCCAACGACGAGCAGTACTTC | TRBJ2-7 | NA | NA | TRBV6-5
CSVDDGTTNEKLFF | TGCAGCGTTGACGACGGTACAACTAATGAAAAACTGTTTTTT | TRBJ1-4 | NA | NA | TRBV29-1
CASRHTPTSGLSGFYEQYF | TGTGCCAGCAGACACACCCCGACTAGCGGGTTAAGCGGTTTTTACGAGCAGTACTTC | TRBJ2-7 | TRBD2 | NA | TRBV6-2/TRBV6-3
CASSQGGGVRGPLSTDTQYF | TGTGCCAGCAGCCAAGGGGGCGGGGTCCGTGGGCCCTTGAGCACAGATACGCAGTATTTT | TRBJ2-3 | NA | NA | TRBV3-1
CASSSHLTGDGEQYF | TGTGCCAGCAGTTCCCACCTAACAGGGGACGGCGAGCAGTACTTC | TRBJ2-7 | TRBD1 | NA | TRBV27
CASSYGTEQYF | TGTGCCAGCAGTTACGGGACCGAGCAGTACTTC | TRBJ2-7 | NA | once | TRBV6-6
CASSTDRGTGLNGYTF | TGTGCCAGCAGCACGGATCGAGGGACAGGGCTTAATGGCTACACCTTC | TRBJ1-2 | TRBD1 | few | TRBV5-6